Shown below are 6 T cell receptor beta chains from a single sample sequenced in a study of T cell responses to AZD1222 COVID-19 vaccine. Profiled with immunoSEQ multiplex PCR; TCRdb holds only in-frame clones, not every one. This table holds roughly 130,000 clones, about nine tenths found once. The sample consisted of peripheral blood, taken on day 0 of MenACWY control vaccination. Receptor source: an adult in good health.

The genes are TRBV2 and TRBJ2-3; D not certain. CDR1 and CDR2 (germline): SNHLY, FYNNEI. Trimming stripped 4 bases from V and 0 bases from J, with 14 bases between. The CDR3 spans 16 residues. The DNA of the CDR3 is TGTGCCAGCAGTGCTCAGGCGTTAACTAGCACAGATACGCAGTATTTT. It is translated as CASSAQALTSTDTQYF.

This chain links TRBV27 with TRBJ1-1; D is unresolved. Between the trimmed V and J ends, which lost 5 bases and 5 bases, there was a span of 15 bases. CDR1 MNHEY and CDR2 SMNVEV come from the germline V gene (reference sequence). There are 14 residues in the CDR3. The CDR3 loop reads CASSPMNRLTEAFF. CDR3 coding DNA: TGTGCCAGCAGTCCTATGAACCGGTTGACTGAAGCTTTCTTT.

The chain carries TRBV3-1 (or the pseudogene TRBV3-2) and TRBJ2-4; a weak D match, TRBD2 (6 bases). The length of the CDR3 is 15 residues. The V gene lost 1 base and the J gene lost 1 base, with 8 bases spanning the gap. CDR1 LGHDT and CDR2 YNNKEL come from the germline V gene (reference sequence). DNA for the CDR3: TGTGCCAGCAGCCAAGGGGAGGTGGCCAAAAACATTCAGTACTTC. This translates into CASSQGEVAKNIQYF.

The chain couples TRBV9 to TRBJ2-7, with TRBD1 matching 7 bases. This CDR3 has 14 amino acids. The trim removed 4 bases at V and 4 bases at J, leaving 8 bases unmatched. Germline V gives CDR1 SGDLS, CDR2 YYNGEE. CDR3 nucleotide sequence: TGTGCCAGCAGCCCCCGACAGGGTTGGTACGAGCAGTACTTC. Its translation: CASSPRQGWYEQYF.

V gene TRBV9 combines with J gene TRBJ2-1; D perhaps matches TRBD2 (5 bases). Germline values: CDR1 SGDLS, CDR2 YYNGEE. The CDR3 is 14 amino acids. V lost 4 bases, J lost 4 bases, and 12 bases lay in between. The CDR3 protein is CASSRGLGYNEQFF. The CDR3 DNA reads TGTGCCAGCAGCCGAGGGCTAGGATACAATGAGCAGTTCTTC.

The chain is built from TRBV2 and TRBJ2-5; D possibly corresponds to TRBD2 (5 bases). Germline values: CDR1 SNHLY, CDR2 FYNNEI. This CDR3 has 14 residues. Trimming took 5 bases from V and 5 from J, leaving 15 bases between them. CDR3 sequence: CASSPTPLGETQYF. The CDR3 bases are TGTGCCAGCAGTCCTACCCCACTAGGGGAGACCCAGTACTTC.